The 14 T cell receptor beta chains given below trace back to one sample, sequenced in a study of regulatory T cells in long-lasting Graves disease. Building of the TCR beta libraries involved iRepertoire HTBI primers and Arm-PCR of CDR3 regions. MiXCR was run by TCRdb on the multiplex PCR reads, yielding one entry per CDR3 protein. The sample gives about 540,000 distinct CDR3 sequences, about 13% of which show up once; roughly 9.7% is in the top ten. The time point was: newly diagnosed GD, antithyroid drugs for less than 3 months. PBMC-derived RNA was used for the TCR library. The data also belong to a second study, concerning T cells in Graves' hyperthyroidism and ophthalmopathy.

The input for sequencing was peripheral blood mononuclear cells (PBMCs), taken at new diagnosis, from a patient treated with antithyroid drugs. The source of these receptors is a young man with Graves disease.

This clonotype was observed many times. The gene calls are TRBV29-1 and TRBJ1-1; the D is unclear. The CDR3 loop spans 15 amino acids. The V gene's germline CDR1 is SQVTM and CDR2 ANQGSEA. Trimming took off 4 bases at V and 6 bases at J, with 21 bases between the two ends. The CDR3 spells CSVGTEHLLMAEAFF. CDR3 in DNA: TGCAGCGTTGGTACAGAACACCTGCTGATGGCTGAAGCTTTCTTT.

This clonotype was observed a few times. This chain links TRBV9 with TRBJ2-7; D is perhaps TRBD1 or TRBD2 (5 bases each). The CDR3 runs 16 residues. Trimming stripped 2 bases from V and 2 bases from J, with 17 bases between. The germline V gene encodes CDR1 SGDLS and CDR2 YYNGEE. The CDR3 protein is CASSVGPGQGPYEQYF. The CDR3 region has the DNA TGTGCCAGCAGCGTTGGGCCGGGGCAGGGCCCCTACGAGCAGTACTTC.

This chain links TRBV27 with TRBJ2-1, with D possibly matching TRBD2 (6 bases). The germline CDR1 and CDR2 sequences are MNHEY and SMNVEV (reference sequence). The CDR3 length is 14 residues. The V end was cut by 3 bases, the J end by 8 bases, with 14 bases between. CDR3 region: CASSLAGKFYEQFF. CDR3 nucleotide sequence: TGTGCCAGCAGTTTGGCGGGAAAATTCTATGAGCAGTTCTTC.

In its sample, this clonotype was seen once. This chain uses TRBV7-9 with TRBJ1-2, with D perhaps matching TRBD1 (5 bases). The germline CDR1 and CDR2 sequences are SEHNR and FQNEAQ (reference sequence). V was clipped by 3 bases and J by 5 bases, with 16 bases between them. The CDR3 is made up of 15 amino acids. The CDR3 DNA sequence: TGTGCCAGCAGCTTCAACCCGGGACGGCTGTATGGCTACACCTTC. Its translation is CASSFNPGRLYGYTF.

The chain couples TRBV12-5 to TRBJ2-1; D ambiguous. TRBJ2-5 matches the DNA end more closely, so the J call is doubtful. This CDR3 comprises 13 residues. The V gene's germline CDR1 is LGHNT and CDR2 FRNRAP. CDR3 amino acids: CASGLVPIETQYF. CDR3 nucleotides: TGTGCTAGTGGTTTGGTACCTATTGAGACCCAGTACTTC.

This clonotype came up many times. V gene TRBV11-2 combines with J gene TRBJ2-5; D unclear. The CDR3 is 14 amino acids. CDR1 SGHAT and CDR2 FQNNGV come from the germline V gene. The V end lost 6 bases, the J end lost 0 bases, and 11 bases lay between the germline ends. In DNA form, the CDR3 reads TGTGCCAGCAGTCTACAGCCTGACCAAGAGACCCAGTACTTC. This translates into CASSLQPDQETQYF. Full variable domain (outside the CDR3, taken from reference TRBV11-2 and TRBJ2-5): EAGVAQSPRYKIIEKRQSVAFWCNPISGHATLYWYQQILGQGPKLLIQFQNNGVVDDSQLPKDRFSAERLKGVDSTLKIQPAKLEDSAVYLCASSLQPDQETQYFGPGTRLLVL.

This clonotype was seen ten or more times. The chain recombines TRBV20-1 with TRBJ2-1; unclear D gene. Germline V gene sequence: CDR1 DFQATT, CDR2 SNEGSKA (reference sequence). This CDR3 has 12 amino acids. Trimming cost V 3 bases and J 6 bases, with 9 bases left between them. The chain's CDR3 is CSARRTINEQFF. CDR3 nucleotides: TGCAGTGCTAGGAGGACCATCAATGAGCAGTTCTTC.

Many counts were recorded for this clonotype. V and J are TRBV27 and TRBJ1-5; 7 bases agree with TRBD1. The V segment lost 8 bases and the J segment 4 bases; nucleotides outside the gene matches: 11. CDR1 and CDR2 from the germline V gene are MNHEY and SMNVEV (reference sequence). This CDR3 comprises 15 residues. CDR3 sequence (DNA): TGTGCCAGCCGTGTGGGACAGCTCTCGAATCAGCCCCAGCATTTT. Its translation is CASRVGQLSNQPQHF.

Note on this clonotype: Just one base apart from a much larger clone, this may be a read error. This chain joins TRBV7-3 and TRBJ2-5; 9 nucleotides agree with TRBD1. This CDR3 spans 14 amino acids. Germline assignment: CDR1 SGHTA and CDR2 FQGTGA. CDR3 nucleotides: TGTGCCAGCAGCCCGAGACAGGGGGACGAGACCCAGTGCTTC. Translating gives CASSPRQGDETQCF.

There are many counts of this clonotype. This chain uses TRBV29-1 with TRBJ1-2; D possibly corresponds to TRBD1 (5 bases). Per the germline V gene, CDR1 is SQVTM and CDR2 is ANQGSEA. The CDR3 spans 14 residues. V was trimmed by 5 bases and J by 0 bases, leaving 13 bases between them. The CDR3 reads CSVPERTTNYGYTF. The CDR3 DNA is TGCAGCGTTCCTGAAAGGACAACTAACTATGGCTACACCTTC.

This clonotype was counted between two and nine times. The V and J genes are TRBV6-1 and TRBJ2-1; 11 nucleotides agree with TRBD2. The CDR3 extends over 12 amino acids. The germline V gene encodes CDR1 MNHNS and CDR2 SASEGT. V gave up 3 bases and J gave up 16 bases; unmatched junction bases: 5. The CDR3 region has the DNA TGTGCCAGCAGTGAGCCGGGACTAGCGGCCTTCTTC. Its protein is CASSEPGLAAFF.

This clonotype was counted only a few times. The DNA of the CDR3 is TGCAGCGTTGAAGATTCTTACAGAGAGGCTTTCTTT. The encoded protein is CSVEDSYREAFF. The V and J genes are TRBV29-1 and TRBJ1-1, with D uncertain. Per germline, CDR1 SQVTM and CDR2 ANQGSEA. Between the trimmed V and J ends, which lost 0 bases and 11 bases, there was a span of 13 bases. This CDR3 is built from 12 residues.

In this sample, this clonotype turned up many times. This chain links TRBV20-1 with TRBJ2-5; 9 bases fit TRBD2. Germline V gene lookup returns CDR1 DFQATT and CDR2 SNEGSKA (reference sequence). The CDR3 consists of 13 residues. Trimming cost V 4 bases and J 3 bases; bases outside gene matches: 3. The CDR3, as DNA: TGCAGTGCTATGACTAGCGGAAAAGAGACCCAGTACTTC. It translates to CSAMTSGKETQYF.

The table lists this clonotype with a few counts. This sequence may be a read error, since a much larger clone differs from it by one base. The CDR3 bases are TGTGGCAGCAGCTTAGCTTACGAGGACTATGGCTACACCTTC. It encodes CGSSLAYEDYGYTF. The chain has TRBV11-2 and TRBJ1-2; D unresolved. Germline V gene sequence: CDR1 SGHAT, CDR2 FQNNGV. The CDR3 runs 14 residues.